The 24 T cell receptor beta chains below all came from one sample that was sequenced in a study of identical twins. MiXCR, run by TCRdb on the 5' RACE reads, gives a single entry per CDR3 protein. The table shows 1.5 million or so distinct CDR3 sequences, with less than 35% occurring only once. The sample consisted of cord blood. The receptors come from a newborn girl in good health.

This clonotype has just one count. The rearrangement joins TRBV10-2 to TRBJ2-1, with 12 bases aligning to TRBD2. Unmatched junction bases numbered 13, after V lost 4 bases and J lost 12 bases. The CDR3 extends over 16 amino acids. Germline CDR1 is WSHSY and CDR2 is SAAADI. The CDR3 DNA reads TGCGCCAGCAGTGGGCTAGCGGGAGGGTTCTTCGATGGGCAGTTCTTC. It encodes CASSGLAGGFFDGQFF.

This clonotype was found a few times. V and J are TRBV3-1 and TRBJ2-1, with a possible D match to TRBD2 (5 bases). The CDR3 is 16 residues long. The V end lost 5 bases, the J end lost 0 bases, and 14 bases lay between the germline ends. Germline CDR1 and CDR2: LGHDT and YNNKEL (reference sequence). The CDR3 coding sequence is TGTGCCAGCAGCACTTATGGGAGCGGCTCCTACAATGAGCAGTTCTTC. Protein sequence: CASSTYGSGSYNEQFF.

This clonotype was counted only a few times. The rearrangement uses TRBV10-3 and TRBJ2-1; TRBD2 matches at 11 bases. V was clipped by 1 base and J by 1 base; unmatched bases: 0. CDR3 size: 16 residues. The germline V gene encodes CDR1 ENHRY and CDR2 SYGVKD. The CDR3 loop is CAISEWTSGSYNEQFF. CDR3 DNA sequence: TGTGCCATCAGTGAGTGGACTAGCGGGTCCTACAATGAGCAGTTCTTC.

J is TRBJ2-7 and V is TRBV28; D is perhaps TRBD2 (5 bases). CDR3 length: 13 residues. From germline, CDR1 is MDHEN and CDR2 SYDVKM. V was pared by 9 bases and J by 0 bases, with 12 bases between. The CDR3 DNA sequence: TGTGCCAGTTATTCCGCGGGCTCCTACGAGCAGTACTTC. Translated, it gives CASYSAGSYEQYF.

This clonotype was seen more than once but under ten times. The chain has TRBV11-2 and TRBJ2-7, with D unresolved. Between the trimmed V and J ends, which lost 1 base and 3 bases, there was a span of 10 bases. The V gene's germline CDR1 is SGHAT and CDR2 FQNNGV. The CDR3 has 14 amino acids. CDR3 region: CASSLVVTGYEQYF. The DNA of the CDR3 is TGTGCCAGCAGCTTAGTCGTGACTGGCTACGAGCAGTACTTC.

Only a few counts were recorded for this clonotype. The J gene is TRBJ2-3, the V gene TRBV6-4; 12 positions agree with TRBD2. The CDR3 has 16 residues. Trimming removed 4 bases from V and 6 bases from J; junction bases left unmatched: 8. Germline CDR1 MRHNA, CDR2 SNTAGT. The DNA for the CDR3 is TGTGCCAGCAGTGTTTCCCTAGCGGGGGGGCCGGATACGCAGTATTTT. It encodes CASSVSLAGGPDTQYF.

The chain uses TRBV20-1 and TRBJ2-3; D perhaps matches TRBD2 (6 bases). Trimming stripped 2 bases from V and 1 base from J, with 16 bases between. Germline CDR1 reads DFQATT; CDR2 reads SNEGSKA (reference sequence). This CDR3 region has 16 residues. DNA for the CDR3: TGCAGTGCTAGACCCAAGGGAGGCTATGGCACAGATACGCAGTATTTT. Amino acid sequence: CSARPKGGYGTDTQYF.

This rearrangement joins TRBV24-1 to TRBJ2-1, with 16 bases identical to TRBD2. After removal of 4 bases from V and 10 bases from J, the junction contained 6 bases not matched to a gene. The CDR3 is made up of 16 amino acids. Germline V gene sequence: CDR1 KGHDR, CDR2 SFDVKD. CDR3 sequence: CATSDSGLAGGQEQFF. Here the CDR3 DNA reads TGTGCCACCAGTGACTCGGGACTAGCGGGGGGGCAGGAGCAGTTCTTC.

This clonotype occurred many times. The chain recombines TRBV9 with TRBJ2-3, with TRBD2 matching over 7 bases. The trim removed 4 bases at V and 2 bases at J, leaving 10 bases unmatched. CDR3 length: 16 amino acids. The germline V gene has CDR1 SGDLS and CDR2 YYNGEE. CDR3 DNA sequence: TGTGCCAGCAGCCCAGCCGGGACTACCTACACAGATACGCAGTATTTT. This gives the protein CASSPAGTTYTDTQYF.

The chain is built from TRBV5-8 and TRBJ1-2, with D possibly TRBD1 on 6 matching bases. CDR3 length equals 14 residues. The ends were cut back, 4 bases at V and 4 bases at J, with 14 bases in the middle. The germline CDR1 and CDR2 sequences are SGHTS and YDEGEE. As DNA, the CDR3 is TGTGCCAGCAGCGTACAGGGTAGGCGCTATGGCTACACCTTC. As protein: CASSVQGRRYGYTF.

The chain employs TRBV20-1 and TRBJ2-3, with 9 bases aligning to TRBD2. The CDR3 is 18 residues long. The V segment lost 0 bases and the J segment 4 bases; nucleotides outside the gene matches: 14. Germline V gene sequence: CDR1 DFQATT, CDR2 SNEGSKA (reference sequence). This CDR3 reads CSARDLRAREGLPDTQYF. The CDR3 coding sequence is TGCAGTGCTAGAGATCTCAGGGCGCGGGAGGGCCTCCCAGATACGCAGTATTTT.

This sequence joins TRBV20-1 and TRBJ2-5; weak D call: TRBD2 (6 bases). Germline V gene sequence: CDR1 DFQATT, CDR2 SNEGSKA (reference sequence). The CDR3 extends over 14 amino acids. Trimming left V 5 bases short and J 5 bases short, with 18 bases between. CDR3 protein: CSAPTAGLPETQYF. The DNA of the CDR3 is TGCAGTGCTCCGACCGCGGGACTCCCGGAGACCCAGTACTTC.

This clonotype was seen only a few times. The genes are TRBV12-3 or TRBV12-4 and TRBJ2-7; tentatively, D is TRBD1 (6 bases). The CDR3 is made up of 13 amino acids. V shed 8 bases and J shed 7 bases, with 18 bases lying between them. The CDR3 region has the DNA TGTGCCAGCGGGCCAGGGGCTAGCTCAGAGCAGTACTTC. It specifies CASGPGASSEQYF.

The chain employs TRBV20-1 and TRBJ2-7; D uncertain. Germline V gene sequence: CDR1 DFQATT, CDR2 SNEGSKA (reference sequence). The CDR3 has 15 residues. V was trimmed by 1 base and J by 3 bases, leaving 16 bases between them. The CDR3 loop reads CSARAPRLFDYEQYF. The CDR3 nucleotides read TGCAGTGCTAGAGCCCCCCGCCTCTTTGACTACGAGCAGTACTTC.

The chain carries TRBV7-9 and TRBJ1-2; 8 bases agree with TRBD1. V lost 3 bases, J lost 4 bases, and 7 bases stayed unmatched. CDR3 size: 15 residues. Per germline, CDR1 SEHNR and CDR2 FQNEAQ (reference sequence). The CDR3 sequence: CASSFDRGPPYGYTF. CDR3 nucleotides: TGTGCCAGCAGCTTCGACAGGGGACCCCCCTATGGCTACACCTTC.

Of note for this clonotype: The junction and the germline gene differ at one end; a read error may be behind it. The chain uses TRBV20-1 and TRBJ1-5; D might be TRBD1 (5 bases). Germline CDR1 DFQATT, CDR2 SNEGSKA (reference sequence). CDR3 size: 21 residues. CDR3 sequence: CSVRAAGQGPRMGYSNQPQHF. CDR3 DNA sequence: TGCAGTGTTAGAGCCGCCGGCCAGGGACCCAGGATGGGTTATAGCAATCAGCCCCAGCATTTT.

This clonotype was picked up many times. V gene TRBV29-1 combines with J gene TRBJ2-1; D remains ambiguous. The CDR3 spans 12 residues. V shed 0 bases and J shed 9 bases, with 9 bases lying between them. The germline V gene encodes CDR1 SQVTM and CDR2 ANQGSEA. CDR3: CSVEDWAREQFF. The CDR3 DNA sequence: TGCAGCGTTGAAGATTGGGCACGTGAGCAGTTCTTC.

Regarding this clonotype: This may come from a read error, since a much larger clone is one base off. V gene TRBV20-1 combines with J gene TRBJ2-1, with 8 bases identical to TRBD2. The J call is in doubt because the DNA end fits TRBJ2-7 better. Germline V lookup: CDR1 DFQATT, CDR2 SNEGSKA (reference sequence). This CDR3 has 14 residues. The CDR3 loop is CSARISGVANEQYF. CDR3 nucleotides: TGCAGTGCCAGAATTAGCGGGGTGGCCAATGAGCAGTACTTC.

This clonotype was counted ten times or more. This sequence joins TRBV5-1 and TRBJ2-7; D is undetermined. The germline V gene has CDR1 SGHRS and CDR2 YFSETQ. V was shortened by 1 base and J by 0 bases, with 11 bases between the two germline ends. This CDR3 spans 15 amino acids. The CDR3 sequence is CASSLRGGLSYEQYF. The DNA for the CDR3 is TGCGCCAGCAGCTTGCGTGGCGGCCTCTCCTACGAGCAGTACTTC.

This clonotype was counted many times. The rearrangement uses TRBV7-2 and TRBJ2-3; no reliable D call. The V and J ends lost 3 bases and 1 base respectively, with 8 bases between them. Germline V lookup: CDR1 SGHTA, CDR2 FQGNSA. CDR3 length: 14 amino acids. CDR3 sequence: CASSFAYRTDTQYF. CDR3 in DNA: TGTGCCAGCAGCTTCGCCTACCGCACAGATACGCAGTATTTT.

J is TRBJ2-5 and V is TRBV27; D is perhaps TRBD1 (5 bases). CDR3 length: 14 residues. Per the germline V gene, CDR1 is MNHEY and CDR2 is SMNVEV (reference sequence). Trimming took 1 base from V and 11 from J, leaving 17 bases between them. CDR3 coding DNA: TGTGCCAGCAGTTTATATTGGGGCAGGGATGAGCAGTACTTC. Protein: CASSLYWGRDEQYF.

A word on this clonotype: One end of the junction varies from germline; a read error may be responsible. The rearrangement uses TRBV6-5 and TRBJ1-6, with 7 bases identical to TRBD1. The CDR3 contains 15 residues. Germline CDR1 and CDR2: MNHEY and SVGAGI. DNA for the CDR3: TGTGCCAGCAGTTACGACGACAGGGATAATACACCCCTCCACTTT. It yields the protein CASSYDDRDNTPLHF.

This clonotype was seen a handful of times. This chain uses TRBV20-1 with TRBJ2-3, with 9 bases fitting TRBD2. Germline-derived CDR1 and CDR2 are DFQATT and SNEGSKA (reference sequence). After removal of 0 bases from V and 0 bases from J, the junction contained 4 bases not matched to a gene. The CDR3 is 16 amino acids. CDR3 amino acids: CSARERGLASTDTQYF. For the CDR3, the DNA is TGCAGTGCTAGAGAAAGGGGACTAGCCAGCACAGATACGCAGTATTTT.

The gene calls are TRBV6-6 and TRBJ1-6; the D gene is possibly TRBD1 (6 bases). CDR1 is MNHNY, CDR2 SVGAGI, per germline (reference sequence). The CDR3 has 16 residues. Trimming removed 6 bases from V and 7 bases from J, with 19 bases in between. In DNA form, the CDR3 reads TGTGCCAGCAGACCGATTACAGGGAGGCGAAATTCACCCCTCCACTTT. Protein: CASRPITGRRNSPLHF.